This T cell receptor beta chain was recorded in a study of T cell responses to AZD1222 COVID-19 vaccine. Profiling relied on immunoSEQ multiplex PCR, and the TCRdb table lists in-frame clones only, not all of them. The sample records about 82,000 clones, around 90% being singletons. The length of the CDR3 is 15 residues. CDR1 and CDR2 (germline): LGHDT, YNNKEL (reference sequence). V shed 1 base and J shed 1 base, with 11 bases lying between them. This chain joins TRBV3-1 (or the pseudogene TRBV3-2) and TRBJ2-7; D unresolved. Sequences were derived from peripheral blood, sampled 28 days after the second AZD1222 dose. The clonotype originates from an adult who received the AZD1222 COVID-19 vaccine. The CDR3 reads CASSQGVQASYEQYF. The CDR3 DNA reads TGTGCCAGCAGCCAAGGGGTCCAGGCATCCTACGAGCAGTACTTC.